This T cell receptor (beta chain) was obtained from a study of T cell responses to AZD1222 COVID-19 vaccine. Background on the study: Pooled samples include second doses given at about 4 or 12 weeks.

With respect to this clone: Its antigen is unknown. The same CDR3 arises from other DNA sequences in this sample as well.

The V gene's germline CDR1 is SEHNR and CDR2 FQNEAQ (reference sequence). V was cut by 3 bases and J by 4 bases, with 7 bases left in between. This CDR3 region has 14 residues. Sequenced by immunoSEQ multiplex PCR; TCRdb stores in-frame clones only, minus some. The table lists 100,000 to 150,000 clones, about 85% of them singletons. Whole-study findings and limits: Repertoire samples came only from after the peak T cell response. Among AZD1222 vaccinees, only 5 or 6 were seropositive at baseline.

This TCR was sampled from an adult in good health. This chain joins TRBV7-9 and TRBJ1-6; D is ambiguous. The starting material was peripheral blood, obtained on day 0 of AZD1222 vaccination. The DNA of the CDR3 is TGTGCCAGCAGCTTGGAACAGTATAATTCACCCCTCCACTTT. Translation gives CASSLEQYNSPLHF.